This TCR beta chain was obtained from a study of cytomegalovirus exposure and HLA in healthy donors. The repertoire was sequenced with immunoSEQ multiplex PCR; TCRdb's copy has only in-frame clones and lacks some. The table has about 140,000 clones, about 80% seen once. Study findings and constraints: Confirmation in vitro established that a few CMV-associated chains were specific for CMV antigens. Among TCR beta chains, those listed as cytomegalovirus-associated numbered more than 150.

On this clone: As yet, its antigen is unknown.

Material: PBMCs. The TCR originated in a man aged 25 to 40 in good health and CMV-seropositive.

The CDR3 nucleotides read TGCAGCGTTGGGCAGGGGTTCAATGAGCAGTTCTTC. It codes for CSVGQGFNEQFF. The gene calls are TRBV29-1 and TRBJ2-1; tentatively, D is TRBD1 (6 bases). Trimming stripped 4 bases from V and 6 bases from J, with 10 bases between. The CDR3 has 12 amino acids. Germline V gene data show CDR1 as SQVTM and CDR2 as ANQGSEA.